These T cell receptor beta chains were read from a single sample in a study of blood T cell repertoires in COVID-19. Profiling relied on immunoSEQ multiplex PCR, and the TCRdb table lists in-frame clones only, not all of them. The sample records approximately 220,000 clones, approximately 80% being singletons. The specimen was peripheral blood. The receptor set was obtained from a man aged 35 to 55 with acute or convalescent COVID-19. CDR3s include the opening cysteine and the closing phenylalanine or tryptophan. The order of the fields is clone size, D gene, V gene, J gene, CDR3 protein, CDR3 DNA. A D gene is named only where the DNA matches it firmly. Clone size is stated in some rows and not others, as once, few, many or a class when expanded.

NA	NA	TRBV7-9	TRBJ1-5	CASSFGMESPQHF	TGTGCCAGCAGCTTCGGGATGGAGTCGCCCCAGCATTTT
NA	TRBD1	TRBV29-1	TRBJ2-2	CSVGNRGPANTGELFF	TGCAGCGTTGGAAACAGGGGCCCGGCGAACACCGGGGAGCTGTTTTTT
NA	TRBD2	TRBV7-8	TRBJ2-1	CAGAAGGNNEQFF	TGTGCAGGGGCAGCGGGAGGAAACAATGAGCAGTTCTTC
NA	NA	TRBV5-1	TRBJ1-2	CASSLAPGTNYGYTF	TGCGCCAGCAGCTTGGCCCCCGGGACTAACTATGGCTACACCTTC
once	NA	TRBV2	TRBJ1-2	CASRRTGGASFYGYTF	TGTGCCAGCCGACGGACGGGGGGGGCAAGCTTCTATGGCTACACCTTC
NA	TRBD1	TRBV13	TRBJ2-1	CASSLDRGPYNEQFF	TGTGCCAGCAGCTTAGACAGGGGGCCCTACAATGAGCAGTTCTTC
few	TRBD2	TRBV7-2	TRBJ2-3	CASSLYTSGRIGRPDTQYF	TGTGCCAGCAGCTTGTACACTAGCGGGAGGATAGGACGACCAGATACGCAGTATTTT
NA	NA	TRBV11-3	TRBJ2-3	CASSSGLMSTDTQYF	TGTGCCAGCAGTTCTGGGCTTATGAGCACAGATACGCAGTATTTT
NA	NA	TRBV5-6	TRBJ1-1	CASSLYGAMNTEAFF	TGTGCCAGCAGCTTGTATGGGGCCATGAACACTGAAGCTTTCTTT
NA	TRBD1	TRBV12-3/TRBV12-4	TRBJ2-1	CASSWDSLREQFF	TGTGCCAGCAGTTGGGACAGCCTAAGGGAGCAGTTCTTC
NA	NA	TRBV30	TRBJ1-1	CAWSVSFGTEAFF	TGTGCCTGGAGTGTAAGCTTCGGCACTGAAGCTTTCTTT
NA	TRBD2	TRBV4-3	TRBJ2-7	CASSSGRVYEQYF	TGCGCCAGCTCCAGCGGGAGGGTGTACGAGCAGTACTTC
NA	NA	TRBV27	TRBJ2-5	CASSFMGRETQYF	TGTGCCAGCAGTTTTATGGGGAGGGAGACCCAGTACTTC
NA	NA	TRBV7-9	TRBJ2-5	CASSLARGLETQYF	TGTGCCAGCAGCTTAGCCAGGGGTCTAGAGACCCAGTACTTC
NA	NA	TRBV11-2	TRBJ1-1	CASSLDSGQMNTEAFF	TGTGCCAGCAGCTTAGATTCAGGACAAATGAACACTGAAGCTTTCTTT
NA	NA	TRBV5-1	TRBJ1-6	CASSVGDWGPYNSPLHF	TGCGCCAGCAGTGTGGGTGATTGGGGCCCCTATAATTCACCCCTCCACTTT
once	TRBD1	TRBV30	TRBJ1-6	CAWSPGQGMGSPLHF	TGTGCCTGGAGTCCAGGACAGGGAATGGGCTCACCCCTCCACTTT